This T cell receptor beta chain was sequenced for a study of T cells in Graves' hyperthyroidism and ophthalmopathy. Unmatched junction bases numbered 6, after V lost 4 bases and J lost 5 bases. Germline loops: CDR1 SNHLY, CDR2 FYNNEI. The CDR3 extends over 16 amino acids. Researchers amplified the TCR beta CDR3 regions from RNA transcripts. RT-PCR in the first round (using the HTBI primer set) targeted the TCR CDR3. In TCRdb, the multiplex PCR reads were re-called with MiXCR into one record per CDR3 protein. The sample holds around 280,000 distinct CDR3 sequences, about an eighth seen once. The specimen sequenced was blood. This TCR was recovered from a woman in her twenties or thirties with Graves' hyperthyroidism that later progressed to Graves' ophthalmopathy. V and J are TRBV2 and TRBJ2-5; 14 nucleotides line up with TRBD2. The CDR3 bases are TGTGCCAGCAGTGGGGGACTAGCGGGAGAGCGGGAGACCCAGTACTTC. This encodes CASSGGLAGERETQYF.